One and the same sample provided the 22 T cell receptor beta chains below, sequenced in a study of vaccination effects on CD4 cells after COVID-19. Investigators separated out CD4+ T cells once around nine days of culture had passed. Produced via immunoSEQ multiplex PCR; TCRdb's table is partial and in-frame only. The sample lists 50,000 or so clones, approximately 61% seen once, with 4.5% to 6% in the top ten. Which antigens these TCRs recognize remains unknown. The input for sequencing was CD4+ T cells from PBMCs cultured without peptide, taken before COVID-19 vaccination. These receptor sequences come from a human donor who received a COVID-19 vaccine.

V usage is TRBV28 and J usage is TRBJ1-5, with TRBD1 matching over 9 bases. Per the germline V gene, CDR1 is MDHEN and CDR2 is SYDVKM. Germline trimming cut 4 bases from V and 4 bases from J; bases unmatched to any gene: 5. The CDR3 sequence is 15 residues long. CDR3 bases: TGTGCCAGCAGTTCCTACAGGGGGCCGAATCAGCCCCAGCATTTT. This codes for CASSSYRGPNQPQHF.

This rearrangement joins TRBV6-5 to TRBJ1-2; 7 bases align to TRBD1. Losses at the gene ends were 9 bases for V and 5 bases for J; bases not matched to a gene: 12. This CDR3 is 14 amino acids long. In germline, CDR1 is MNHEY, CDR2 SVGAGI. CDR3 bases: TGTGCCAGTATATTGGGGGCAGGGGGATATGGCTACACCTTC. Protein sequence: CASILGAGGYGYTF.

V and J are TRBV20-1 and TRBJ2-3, with D unclear. The germline V gene has CDR1 DFQATT and CDR2 SNEGSKA (reference sequence). CDR3 length: 12 amino acids. V gave up 3 bases and J gave up 7 bases, with 11 bases separating them. CDR3 coding DNA: TGCAGTGCTAGTAAGGCCGACTATACGCAGTATTTT. It encodes CSASKADYTQYF.

This chain links TRBV28 with TRBJ1-1; D is perhaps TRBD1 (5 bases). The CDR3 has 14 residues. The germline V and J ends were trimmed by 8 bases and 5 bases, with 18 bases remaining between them. Germline V gene lookup returns CDR1 MDHEN and CDR2 SYDVKM. The CDR3: CASLTAGLGTEAFF. The CDR3, as DNA: TGTGCCAGCCTCACGGCAGGGCTGGGGACTGAAGCTTTCTTT.

This CDR3 is CASSPSTSGVMGEQYF. In nucleotides, the CDR3 is TGCGCCAGCAGCCCCTCGACTAGCGGGGTCATGGGCGAGCAGTACTTC. The V and J genes are TRBV5-1 and TRBJ2-7; TRBD2 agrees at 11 bases. The CDR3 consists of 16 residues. With 4 bases clipped from V and 6 bases from J, the junction kept 12 bases outside the gene matches. Germline V gives CDR1 SGHRS, CDR2 YFSETQ.

This clone was found a few times. V gene TRBV7-2 combines with J gene TRBJ2-3; no firm D call. The CDR3 spans 14 residues. Germline CDR1 SGHTA, CDR2 FQGNSA. V was clipped by 6 bases and J by 4 bases, with 14 bases between them. The DNA for the CDR3 is TGTGCCAGCAGTCCTCCCCCGTTGGCAGATACGCAGTATTTT. It specifies CASSPPPLADTQYF.

This clone was observed a few times. The chain has TRBV6-5 and TRBJ1-4; D uncertain. The CDR3 covers 11 residues. Looked up from germline, CDR1 is MNHEY and CDR2 is SVGAGI. V lost 7 bases, J lost 4 bases, and 4 bases lay in between. This chain's CDR3 is CASIGNEKLFF. DNA for the CDR3: TGTGCCAGCATTGGTAATGAAAAACTGTTTTTT.

This clone appeared many times. This chain connects TRBV11-2 to TRBJ1-2; D uncertain. Germline-derived CDR1 and CDR2 are SGHAT and FQNNGV. Trimming removed 0 bases at V and 8 bases at J, with 10 bases between. CDR3 length equals 13 residues. The DNA for the CDR3 is TGTGCCAGCAGCTTAGAGGCATCTTCGGGCTACACCTTC. It translates to CASSLEASSGYTF.

This chain connects TRBV5-4 to TRBJ2-1; D possibly corresponds to TRBD1 (7 bases). V lost 5 bases and J lost 0, with 15 bases in between. The CDR3 is 16 residues long. Per germline, CDR1 SGHNT and CDR2 YYREEE (reference sequence). In nucleotides, the CDR3 is TGTGCCAGCAGGCGGGCAGGGGGGAGCTCCTACAATGAGCAGTTCTTC. As protein: CASRRAGGSSYNEQFF.

This clone was detected once. This CDR3 is CASSLAPPRAAYNEQFF. CDR3 nucleotides: TGTGCCAGCAGCTTAGCGCCTCCCAGGGCGGCCTACAATGAGCAGTTCTTC. The chain joins TRBV7-2 to TRBJ2-1; a weak D match, TRBD1 (5 bases). The V end was cut by 0 bases, the J end by 2 bases, with 14 bases between. Germline V gene sequence: CDR1 SGHTA, CDR2 FQGNSA. The CDR3 totals 17 residues.

This clone was seen a few times. The chain has TRBV6-5 and TRBJ2-1; D is possibly TRBD2 (6 bases). Per germline, CDR1 MNHEY and CDR2 SVGAGI. Trimming removed 4 bases at V and 10 bases at J, with 14 bases between. The CDR3 is 13 residues long. The CDR3 reads CASSSAGFGEQFF. In DNA, the CDR3 is TGTGCCAGCAGTTCTGCGGGGTTCGGGGAGCAGTTCTTC.

V usage is TRBV28 and J usage is TRBJ1-5; 7 positions match TRBD1. V trimming: 6 bases; J trimming: 0 bases; junction bases outside the gene matches: 8. CDR1 and CDR2 from the germline V gene are MDHEN and SYDVKM. The CDR3 consists of 16 residues. CDR3 region: CASSHRGTYSNQPQHF. CDR3 in DNA: TGTGCCAGCAGCCACAGGGGTACCTATAGCAATCAGCCCCAGCATTTT. Variable domain in full (rest from reference TRBV28 and TRBJ1-5): DVKVTQSSRYLVKRTGEKVFLECVQDMDHENMFWYRQDPGLGLRLIYFSYDVKMKEKGDIPEGYSVSREKKERFSLILESASTNQTSMYLCASSHRGTYSNQPQHFGDGTRLSIL.

The chain is built from TRBV18 and TRBJ1-1; 7 nucleotides agree with TRBD1. There are 16 residues in the CDR3. Germline CDR1 is KGHSH and CDR2 is LQKENI. V dropped 1 base and J dropped 0; count of bases not matched to a gene: 5. DNA for the CDR3: TGTGCCAGCTCACCACGTGGGACAGTCTTGAACACTGAAGCTTTCTTT. The encoded protein is CASSPRGTVLNTEAFF.

This rearrangement joins TRBV7-2 to TRBJ1-2; TRBD1 aligns across 9 bases. CDR3 size: 13 residues. Per the germline V gene, CDR1 is SGHTA and CDR2 is FQGNSA. Trimming at V came to 2 bases and at J to 8 bases, leaving 3 bases not matched to a gene. CDR3 in amino acids: CASSLNRGQGYTF. CDR3 DNA sequence: TGTGCCAGCAGCTTAAACAGGGGGCAGGGCTACACCTTC.

The rearrangement joins TRBV18 to TRBJ1-2; D unresolved. The germline V gene has CDR1 KGHSH and CDR2 LQKENI. The CDR3 consists of 13 residues. Trimming stripped 4 bases from V and 3 bases from J, with 9 bases between. CDR3 bases: TGTGCCAGCTCACAACAGTCGGACTATGGCTACACCTTC. Translating it yields CASSQQSDYGYTF.

The genes are TRBV19 and TRBJ2-7; tentatively, D is TRBD1 (6 bases). The germline V gene has CDR1 LNHDA and CDR2 SQIVND (reference sequence). With 8 bases removed from V and 6 bases from J, the gap between germline ends came to 23 bases. The CDR3 runs 15 residues. CDR3 region: CASSRTRDTLFEQYF. The CDR3 DNA is TGTGCCAGTTCTAGAACTCGGGACACACTTTTCGAGCAGTACTTC.

Relative to its sample, this clone is medium-sized (0.01 to 0.1%). This chain connects TRBV5-1 to TRBJ1-5; 9 bases are a match to TRBD1. V was clipped by 4 bases and J by 7 bases; unmatched bases: 15. This CDR3 is 17 amino acids long. The germline CDR1 and CDR2 sequences are SGHRS and YFSETQ. The DNA of the CDR3 is TGCGCCAGCAGCGCCGGGCACAGGGGGCGCAGGAGACAGCCCCAGCATTTT. Its protein product is CASSAGHRGRRRQPQHF.

This clone came up a few times. The chain links TRBV28 to TRBJ1-2; D may be TRBD1 (5 bases). With 3 bases removed from V and 4 bases from J, the gap between germline ends came to 15 bases. Germline CDR1 is MDHEN and CDR2 is SYDVKM. CDR3 length: 15 residues. CDR3 in DNA: TGTGCCAGCAGTTTTGGCGACATAAGGGGCTATGGCTACACCTTC. Its protein product is CASSFGDIRGYGYTF.

The V and J genes are TRBV6-5 and TRBJ1-5; the D gene is possibly TRBD1 (5 bases). The ends were cut back, 5 bases at V and 5 bases at J, with 10 bases in the middle. This CDR3 spans 13 amino acids. Germline-derived CDR1 and CDR2 are MNHEY and SVGAGI. For the CDR3, the DNA is TGTGCCAGCAGTCCGGGACCTGATCAGCCCCAGCATTTT. Translation: CASSPGPDQPQHF.

The chain carries TRBV11-2 and TRBJ2-1, with D maybe TRBD2 (6 bases). Germline V gene data show CDR1 as SGHAT and CDR2 as FQNNGV. The V and J ends lost 6 bases and 8 bases respectively, with 11 bases between them. The CDR3 is made up of 12 amino acids. CDR3 protein: CASRPPGDEQFF. CDR3 sequence (DNA): TGTGCCAGCAGGCCACCGGGGGATGAGCAGTTCTTC.

This chain connects TRBV27 to TRBJ2-7, with a tentative D call TRBD2 (5 bases). The CDR3 contains 15 residues. CDR1 and CDR2 from the germline V gene are MNHEY and SMNVEV (reference sequence). V dropped 6 bases and J dropped 3 bases, with 18 bases sitting between them. The CDR3 DNA reads TGTGCCAGCAGAACAAAGATCCGGGATATCTACGAGCAGTACTTC. Amino acid sequence: CASRTKIRDIYEQYF.

The chain has TRBV7-3 and TRBJ2-3; 11 nucleotides match TRBD2. Germline loops: CDR1 SGHTA, CDR2 FQGTGA. J gave up 5 bases and V 1 base, and 11 bases lay outside the gene matches. The CDR3 consists of 18 residues. The CDR3 is CASSLIASSGGSQDTQYF. The CDR3 DNA reads TGTGCCAGCAGCTTAATCGCGTCTAGCGGGGGGTCCCAAGATACGCAGTATTTT.